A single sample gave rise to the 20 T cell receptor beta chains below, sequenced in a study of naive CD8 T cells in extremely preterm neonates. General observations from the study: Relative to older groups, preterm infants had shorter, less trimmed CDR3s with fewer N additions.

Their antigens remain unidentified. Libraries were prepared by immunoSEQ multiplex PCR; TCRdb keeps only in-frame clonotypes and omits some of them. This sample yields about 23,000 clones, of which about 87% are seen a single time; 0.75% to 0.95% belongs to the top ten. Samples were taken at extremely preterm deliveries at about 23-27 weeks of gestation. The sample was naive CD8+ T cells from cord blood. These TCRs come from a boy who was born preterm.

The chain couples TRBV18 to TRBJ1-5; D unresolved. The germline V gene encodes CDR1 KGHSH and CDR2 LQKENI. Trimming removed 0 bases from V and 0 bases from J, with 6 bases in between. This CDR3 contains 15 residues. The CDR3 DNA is TGTGCCAGCTCACCACCGGGAAATAGCAATCAGCCCCAGCATTTT. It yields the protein CASSPPGNSNQPQHF.

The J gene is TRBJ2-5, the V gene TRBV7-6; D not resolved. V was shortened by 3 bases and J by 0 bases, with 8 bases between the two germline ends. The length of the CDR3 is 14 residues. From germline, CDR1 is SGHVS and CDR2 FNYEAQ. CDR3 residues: CASSLRLYQETQYF. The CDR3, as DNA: TGTGCCAGCAGCTTGAGACTGTACCAAGAGACCCAGTACTTC. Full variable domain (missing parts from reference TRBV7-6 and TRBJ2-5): GAGVSQSPRYKVTKRGQDVALRCDPISGHVSLYWYRQALGQGPEFLTYFNYEAQQDKSGLPNDRFSAERPEGSISTLTIQRTEQRDSAMYRCASSLRLYQETQYFGPGTRLLVL.

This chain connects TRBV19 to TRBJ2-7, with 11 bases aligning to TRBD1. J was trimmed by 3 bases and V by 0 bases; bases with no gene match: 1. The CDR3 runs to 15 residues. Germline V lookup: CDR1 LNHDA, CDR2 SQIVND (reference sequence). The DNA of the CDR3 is TGTGCCAGTAGTATAGACGGGACAGGGGGCTACGAGCAGTACTTC. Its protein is CASSIDGTGGYEQYF.

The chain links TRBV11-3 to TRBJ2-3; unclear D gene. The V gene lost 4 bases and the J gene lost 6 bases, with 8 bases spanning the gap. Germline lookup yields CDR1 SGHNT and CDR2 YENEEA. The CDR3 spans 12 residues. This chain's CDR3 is CASSSSFDTQYF. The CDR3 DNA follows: TGTGCCAGCAGCTCGAGCTTCGATACGCAGTATTTT.

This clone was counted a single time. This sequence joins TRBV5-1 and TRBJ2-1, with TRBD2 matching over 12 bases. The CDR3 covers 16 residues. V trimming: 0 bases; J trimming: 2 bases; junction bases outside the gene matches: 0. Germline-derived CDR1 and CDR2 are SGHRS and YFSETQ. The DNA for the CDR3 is TGCGCCAGCAGCTTGGGACTAGCGGGGGCCTACAATGAGCAGTTCTTC. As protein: CASSLGLAGAYNEQFF. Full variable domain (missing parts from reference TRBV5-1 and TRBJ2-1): KAGVTQTPRYLIKTRGQQVTLSCSPISGHRSVSWYQQTPGQGLQFLFEYFSETQRNKGNFPGRFSGRQFSNSRSEMNVSTLELGDSALYLCASSLGLAGAYNEQFFGPGTRLTVL.

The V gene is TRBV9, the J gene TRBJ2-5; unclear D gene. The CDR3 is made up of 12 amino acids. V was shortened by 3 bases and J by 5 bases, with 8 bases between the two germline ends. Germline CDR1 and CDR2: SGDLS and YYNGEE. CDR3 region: CASSEQGETQYF. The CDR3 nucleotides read TGTGCCAGCAGCGAACAAGGGGAGACCCAGTACTTC.

The CDR3 region has the DNA TGCGCCAGCAGCCAAGTCACTAGCGGGGGGGTCAGAACGGAAGAGACCCAGTACTTC. This translates into CASSQVTSGGVRTEETQYF. The V call is TRBV4-1, the J call TRBJ2-5; TRBD2 agrees at 13 bases. This CDR3 has 19 residues. The V gene end was trimmed by 1 base and the J gene end by 3 bases; junction bases not matched to a gene: 11. Germline CDR1 and CDR2: MGHRA and YSYEKL.

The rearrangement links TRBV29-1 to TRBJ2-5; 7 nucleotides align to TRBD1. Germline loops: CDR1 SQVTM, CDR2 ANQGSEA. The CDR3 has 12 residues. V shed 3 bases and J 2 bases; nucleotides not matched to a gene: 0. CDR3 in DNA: TGCAGCGTTGACAGGGGGCAAGAGACCCAGTACTTC. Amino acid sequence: CSVDRGQETQYF.

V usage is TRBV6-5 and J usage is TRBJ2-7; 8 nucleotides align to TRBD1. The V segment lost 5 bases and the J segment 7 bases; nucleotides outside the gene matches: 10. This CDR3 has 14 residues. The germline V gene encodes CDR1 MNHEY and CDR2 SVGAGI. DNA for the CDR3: TGTGCCAGCAGTGAAATAGGACAGGGTTGGGAGCAGTACTTC. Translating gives CASSEIGQGWEQYF.

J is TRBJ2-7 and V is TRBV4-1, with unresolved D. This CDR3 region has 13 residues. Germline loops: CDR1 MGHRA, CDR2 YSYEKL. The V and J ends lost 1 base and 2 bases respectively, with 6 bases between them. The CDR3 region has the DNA TGCGCCAGCAGCCAAGTCGGTACCTACGAGCAGTACTTC. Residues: CASSQVGTYEQYF.

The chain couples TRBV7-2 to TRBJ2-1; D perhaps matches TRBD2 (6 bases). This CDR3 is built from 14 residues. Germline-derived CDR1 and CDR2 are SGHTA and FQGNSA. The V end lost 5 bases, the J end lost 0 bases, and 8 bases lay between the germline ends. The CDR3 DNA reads TGTGCCAGCAGCGTGACTAGCTCCTACAATGAGCAGTTCTTC. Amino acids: CASSVTSSYNEQFF.

The CDR3 DNA reads as TGTGCCAGTCCGGGACTAGCCCCAGATACGCAGTATTTT. Protein product: CASPGLAPDTQYF. V usage is TRBV7-9 and J usage is TRBJ2-3; TRBD2 matches at 9 bases. CDR1 and CDR2 (germline): SEHNR, FQNEAQ (reference sequence). V was clipped by 9 bases and J by 4 bases; unmatched bases: 5. CDR3 size: 13 residues. Together with reference TRBV7-9 and TRBJ2-3, the CDR3 gives the full variable domain: DTGVSQNPRHKITKRGQNVTFRCDPISEHNRLYWYRQTLGQGPEFLTYFQNEAQLEKSRLLSDRFSAERPKGSFSTLEIQRTEQGDSAMYLCASPGLAPDTQYFGPGTRLTVL.

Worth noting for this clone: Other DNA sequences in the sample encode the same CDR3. This chain's CDR3 is CASSPSGGADTQYF. CDR3 DNA: TGTGCCAGCAGCCCTAGCGGGGGGGCAGATACGCAGTATTTT. V gene TRBV4-2 combines with J gene TRBJ2-3, with 12 bases identical to TRBD2. Germline V gives CDR1 LGHNA, CDR2 YNFKEQ. Trimming at V came to 4 bases and at J to 4 bases, leaving 0 bases not matched to a gene. The CDR3 sequence is 14 residues long.

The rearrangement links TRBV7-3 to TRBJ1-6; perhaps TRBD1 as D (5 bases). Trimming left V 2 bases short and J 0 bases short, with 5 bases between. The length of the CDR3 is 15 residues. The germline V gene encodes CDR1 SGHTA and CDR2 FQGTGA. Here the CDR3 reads CASSLDSSYNSPLHF. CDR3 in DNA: TGTGCCAGCAGCTTAGACAGCTCCTATAATTCACCCCTCCACTTT. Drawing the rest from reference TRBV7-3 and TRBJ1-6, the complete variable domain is GAGVSQTPSNKVTEKGKYVELRCDPISGHTALYWYRQSLGQGPEFLIYFQGTGAADDSGLPNDRFFAVRPEGSVSTLKIQRTERGDSAVYLCASSLDSSYNSPLHFGNGTRLTVT.

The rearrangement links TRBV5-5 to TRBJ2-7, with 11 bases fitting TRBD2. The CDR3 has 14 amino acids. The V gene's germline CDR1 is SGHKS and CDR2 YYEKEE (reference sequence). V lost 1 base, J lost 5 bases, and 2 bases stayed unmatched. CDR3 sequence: CASSLSGLADEQYF. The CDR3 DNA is TGTGCCAGCAGCTTGTCGGGACTAGCGGACGAGCAGTACTTC.

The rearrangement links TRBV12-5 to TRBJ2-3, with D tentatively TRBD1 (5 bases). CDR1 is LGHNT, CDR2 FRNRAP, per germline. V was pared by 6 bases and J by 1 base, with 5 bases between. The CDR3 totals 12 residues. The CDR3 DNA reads TGTGCTAGTGGACAGGGCACAGATACGCAGTATTTT. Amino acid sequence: CASGQGTDTQYF.

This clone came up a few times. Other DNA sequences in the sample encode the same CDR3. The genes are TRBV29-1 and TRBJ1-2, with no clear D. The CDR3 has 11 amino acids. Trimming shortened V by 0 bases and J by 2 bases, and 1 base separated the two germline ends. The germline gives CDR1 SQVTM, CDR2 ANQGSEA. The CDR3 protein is CSVEDNYGYTF. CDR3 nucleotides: TGCAGCGTTGAAGACAACTATGGCTACACCTTC.

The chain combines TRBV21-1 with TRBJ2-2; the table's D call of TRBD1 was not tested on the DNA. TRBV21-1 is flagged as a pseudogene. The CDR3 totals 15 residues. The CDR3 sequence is CASSPRQGGTGELFF. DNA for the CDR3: TGTGCCAGCAGCCCGCGACAGGGGGGAACCGGGGAGCTGTTTTTT.

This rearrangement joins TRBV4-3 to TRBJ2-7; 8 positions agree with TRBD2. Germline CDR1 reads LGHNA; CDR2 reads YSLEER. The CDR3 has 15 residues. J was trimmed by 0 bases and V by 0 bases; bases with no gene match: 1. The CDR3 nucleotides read TGCGCCAGCAGCCAAGATCGGGGGGGCTCCTACGAGCAGTACTTC. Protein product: CASSQDRGGSYEQYF.

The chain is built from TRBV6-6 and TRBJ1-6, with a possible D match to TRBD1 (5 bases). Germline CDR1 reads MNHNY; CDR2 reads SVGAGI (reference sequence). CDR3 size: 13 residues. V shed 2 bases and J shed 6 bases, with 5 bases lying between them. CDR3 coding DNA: TGTGCCAGCAGTTACAGGGGTAATTCACCCCTCCACTTT. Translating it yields CASSYRGNSPLHF.